The 24 T cell receptor beta chains reported below all come from one sample, sequenced in a study of beta chain features in type 1 diabetes. Expressed TCRB transcripts were sequenced after all isolated RNA was converted to cDNA. Assay: immunoSEQ multiplex PCR; the TCRdb copy retains only in-frame clones and omits some. The sample holds around 200,000 clones, around 13% seen once. Sequenced material: central memory CD4+ T cells from blood. The receptor set was obtained from a young woman in good health.

The chain joins TRBV30 to TRBJ2-7, with D possibly TRBD1 on 6 matching bases. The CDR3 consists of 12 residues. Between the trimmed V and J ends, which lost 2 bases and 3 bases, there was a span of 8 bases. CDR1 GTSNPN and CDR2 SVGIG come from the germline V gene (reference sequence). The DNA for the CDR3 is TGTGCCTGGAGTCACAGGGACTACGAGCAGTACTTC. Its translation is CAWSHRDYEQYF.

This clone turned up a few times. This chain joins TRBV29-1 and TRBJ2-1, with TRBD2 identical over 8 bases. V gave up 4 bases and J gave up 1 base; unmatched junction bases: 6. This CDR3 region has 15 residues. CDR1 SQVTM and CDR2 ANQGSEA come from the germline V gene. CDR3 sequence reads: CSVASGFGSYNEQFF. Here the CDR3 DNA reads TGCAGCGTTGCTAGCGGGTTTGGTTCCTACAATGAGCAGTTCTTC.

The J gene is TRBJ2-7, the V gene TRBV7-9, with 7 bases fitting TRBD1. The germline gives CDR1 SEHNR, CDR2 FQNEAQ (reference sequence). V gave up 5 bases and J gave up 2 bases; unmatched junction bases: 6. The CDR3 is made up of 14 amino acids. CDR3 coding DNA: TGTGCCAGCAGCCCCGGGACAGTGACCTACGAGCAGTACTTC. Amino acid sequence: CASSPGTVTYEQYF. The full variable domain, rest sourced from reference TRBV7-9 and TRBJ2-7, is DTGVSQNPRHKITKRGQNVTFRCDPISEHNRLYWYRQTLGQGPEFLTYFQNEAQLEKSRLLSDRFSAERPKGSFSTLEIQRTEQGDSAMYLCASSPGTVTYEQYFGPGTRLTVT.

This clone was observed a few times. This chain joins TRBV4-2 and TRBJ1-2, with TRBD1 matching over 8 bases. CDR3 length: 15 amino acids. J lost 6 bases, V lost 6 bases, and 12 bases had no gene match. Germline loops: CDR1 LGHNA, CDR2 YNFKEQ. DNA for the CDR3: TGTGCCAGCAGGGTTAAATCTTCAGGGGGCGATGGCTACACCTTC. Residues: CASRVKSSGGDGYTF.

This clone came up a few times. The chain has TRBV25-1 and TRBJ2-7, with D perhaps TRBD1 (5 bases). CDR1 and CDR2 (germline): MGHDK, SYGVNS. This CDR3 spans 13 amino acids. Deletions cut 4 bases from V and 5 bases from J, with 12 bases between. For the CDR3, the DNA is TGTGCCAGCAGTGGATTCAGGGCCAACGAGCAGTACTTC. The encoded protein is CASSGFRANEQYF.

The V gene is TRBV27, the J gene TRBJ2-7; 8 bases map to TRBD1. With 4 bases clipped from V and 6 bases from J, the junction kept 5 bases outside the gene matches. The CDR3 is 13 amino acids. Per the germline V gene, CDR1 is MNHEY and CDR2 is SMNVEV (reference sequence). CDR3 protein: CASSSRTGSEQYF. CDR3 coding DNA: TGTGCCAGCAGTTCACGGACAGGGTCCGAGCAGTACTTC.

To note about this clone: The junction shows a germline mismatch at one end, possibly a read error. The chain uses TRBV28 and TRBJ1-2, with a possible D match to TRBD1 (6 bases). The germline V gene encodes CDR1 MDHEN and CDR2 SYDVKM. The CDR3 runs to 15 residues. As DNA, the CDR3 is TGTGCCAGCAGTTTGGGGGGGGCACGGGACTACGGCTACACCTTC. Its translation is CASSLGGARDYGYTF.

This clone has just a few counts. The chain links TRBV30 to TRBJ1-1; 9 nucleotides match TRBD1. Losses at the gene ends were 7 bases for V and 5 bases for J; bases not matched to a gene: 11. This CDR3 region has 14 residues. Germline CDR1 reads GTSNPN; CDR2 reads SVGIG (reference sequence). The CDR3 sequence is CAYLFGTGRTEAFF. Here the CDR3 DNA reads TGTGCCTACCTATTCGGGACAGGGCGGACTGAAGCTTTCTTT.

The V call is TRBV14, the J call TRBJ1-2; 10 bases are shared with TRBD1. The germline V gene has CDR1 SGHDN and CDR2 FVKESK. V was clipped by 1 base and J by 7 bases; unmatched bases: 3. This CDR3 region has 14 residues. This CDR3 is CASSQGQGAPGYTF. The CDR3, as DNA: TGTGCCAGCAGCCAAGGACAGGGGGCGCCTGGCTACACCTTC.

This clone turned up a few times. The V call is TRBV4-1, the J call TRBJ2-3; 10 bases fit TRBD1. There are 16 residues in the CDR3. The V segment lost 2 bases and the J segment 2 bases; nucleotides outside the gene matches: 4. CDR1 is MGHRA, CDR2 YSYEKL, per germline. The CDR3 region is CASSQPDRGYTDTQYF. CDR3 DNA: TGCGCCAGCAGCCAACCGGACAGGGGGTACACAGATACGCAGTATTTT.

The sample holds a few counts of this clone. The V call is TRBV7-2, the J call TRBJ2-7; D gene unclear. Trimming removed 5 bases at V and 3 bases at J, with 17 bases between. CDR3 length: 15 residues. Germline lookup yields CDR1 SGHTA and CDR2 FQGNSA. The CDR3 sequence: CASSQTDGRFYEQYF. Written as DNA, the CDR3 is TGTGCCAGCAGCCAAACAGACGGCAGATTCTACGAGCAGTACTTC.

The rearrangement joins TRBV28 to TRBJ1-2, with TRBD1 identical over 9 bases. This CDR3 spans 12 amino acids. The V gene's germline CDR1 is MDHEN and CDR2 SYDVKM. With 10 bases clipped from V and 7 bases from J, the junction kept 7 bases outside the gene matches. CDR3 region: CAIHTGGSGYTF. DNA of the CDR3: TGTGCCATCCATACAGGGGGCTCTGGCTACACCTTC.

This clone has more than one count but fewer than ten. CDR3 sequence (DNA): TGTGCCAGCAGCAACTGGGACAGGGTATCCAACATTCAGTACTTC. Translated: CASSNWDRVSNIQYF. This chain connects TRBV7-9 to TRBJ2-4; 9 nucleotides match TRBD1. This CDR3 comprises 15 residues. V was clipped by 5 bases and J by 7 bases; unmatched bases: 9. Germline V gene lookup returns CDR1 SEHNR and CDR2 FQNEAQ (reference sequence). The full variable domain, completed using reference TRBV7-9 and TRBJ2-4, is DTGVSQNPRHKITKRGQNVTFRCDPISEHNRLYWYRQTLGQGPEFLTYFQNEAQLEKSRLLSDRFSAERPKGSFSTLEIQRTEQGDSAMYLCASSNWDRVSNIQYFGAGTRLSVL.

This clone has a handful of counts. The rearrangement uses TRBV29-1 and TRBJ1-1; D gene unclear. Per the germline V gene, CDR1 is SQVTM and CDR2 is ANQGSEA. This CDR3 has 14 residues. The V gene lost 5 bases and the J gene lost 9 bases, with 22 bases spanning the gap. Written as DNA, the CDR3 is TGCAGCGTTCCCCCGACGCAGGCGCGTTTGAAAGCTTTCTTT. Translating gives CSVPPTQARLKAFF.

This clone was counted a few times. The chain joins TRBV7-2 to TRBJ2-1; 7 bases line up with TRBD2. The junction had 10 bases not matched to a gene; V was cut back by 1 base and J by 7 bases. The CDR3 extends over 16 amino acids. Germline CDR1 reads SGHTA; CDR2 reads FQGNSA. As DNA, the CDR3 is TGTGCCAGCAGCTTAGTTTCGGGTGGGAGGGGTAATGAGCAGTTCTTC. It is translated as CASSLVSGGRGNEQFF.

The V gene is TRBV7-8, the J gene TRBJ1-5; TRBD1 agrees at 7 bases. Germline V gene data show CDR1 as SGHVS and CDR2 as FQNEAQ. The CDR3 extends over 16 amino acids. Trimming cost V 5 bases and J 6 bases; bases outside gene matches: 13. The CDR3: CASSTRQGRSGQPQHF. In DNA form, the CDR3 reads TGTGCCAGCAGCACCAGACAGGGAAGGTCGGGTCAGCCCCAGCATTTT.

This clone was found a few times. V is TRBV29-1 and J is TRBJ2-2; perhaps TRBD1 as D (7 bases). The CDR3 is 14 residues long. Between the trimmed V and J ends, which lost 6 bases and 1 base, there was a span of 12 bases. CDR1 is SQVTM, CDR2 ANQGSEA, per germline. The CDR3 is CSVAGQLNTGELFF. As DNA, the CDR3 is TGCAGCGTCGCGGGACAGCTGAACACCGGGGAGCTGTTTTTT.

The J gene is TRBJ1-2, the V gene TRBV18, with TRBD1 matching 7 bases. After removal of 6 bases from V and 8 bases from J, the junction contained 12 bases not matched to a gene. The germline CDR1 and CDR2 sequences are KGHSH and LQKENI. There are 14 residues in the CDR3. DNA of the CDR3: TGTGCCAGCTCCCCCTCTACAGGGGATCGGGGCTACACCTTC. It is translated as CASSPSTGDRGYTF.

This chain joins TRBV10-1 and TRBJ1-2, with a tentative D call TRBD1 (5 bases). In germline, CDR1 is WNHNN, CDR2 SYGVQD (reference sequence). The germline V and J ends were trimmed by 0 bases and 1 base, with 9 bases remaining between them. The CDR3 is 15 amino acids. The DNA of the CDR3 is TGCGCCAGCAGTGAGTCGGGGGGAAGTAACTATGGCTACACCTTC. Protein: CASSESGGSNYGYTF.

The table lists this clone with a few counts. This chain joins TRBV19 and TRBJ1-1; 7 bases are a match to TRBD1. The CDR3 contains 15 residues. V dropped 7 bases and J dropped 1; count of bases not matched to a gene: 9. CDR1 and CDR2 (germline): LNHDA, SQIVND (reference sequence). This chain's CDR3 is CASKSEAGGNTEAFF. Here the CDR3 DNA reads TGTGCCAGTAAGAGTGAGGCAGGGGGGAACACTGAAGCTTTCTTT.

The chain couples TRBV11-2 to TRBJ2-7; 14 positions match TRBD2. This CDR3 spans 18 amino acids. The V and J ends lost 3 bases and 0 bases, in that order; junction bases with no gene match: 7. The germline V gene has CDR1 SGHAT and CDR2 FQNNGV. DNA of the CDR3: TGTGCCAGCAGCTTCTCCTCGGGACTAGCGGGAGTCTCCTACGAGCAGTACTTC. Amino acids: CASSFSSGLAGVSYEQYF.

This rearrangement joins TRBV29-1 to TRBJ1-2; 9 bases align to TRBD1. Germline values: CDR1 SQVTM, CDR2 ANQGSEA. CDR3 size: 15 residues. V lost 3 bases and J lost 0; bases outside the gene matches: 5. This CDR3 reads CSVEPRDRANYGYTF. The CDR3 coding sequence is TGCAGCGTTGAGCCCCGGGACAGGGCTAACTATGGCTACACCTTC.

In this sample, this clone turned up a few times. The gene calls are TRBV27 and TRBJ1-2, with TRBD1 as a possible D gene (5 bases). V lost 8 bases to trimming and J lost 2 bases, with 9 bases between them. This CDR3 has 12 residues. The germline CDR1 and CDR2 sequences are MNHEY and SMNVEV (reference sequence). CDR3 DNA sequence: TGTGCCAGCTCCCAGGGCAACTATGGCTACACCTTC. Protein product: CASSQGNYGYTF.

This clone has just a few counts. The chain couples TRBV19 to TRBJ2-5; 7 positions match TRBD2. Trimming took 3 bases from V and 2 from J; bases not matched to a gene: 9. The CDR3 totals 16 residues. Per the germline V gene, CDR1 is LNHDA and CDR2 is SQIVND (reference sequence). The CDR3 spells CASSIDASGGQETQYF. The CDR3, as DNA: TGTGCCAGTAGTATCGATGCGTCCGGGGGGCAAGAGACCCAGTACTTC.